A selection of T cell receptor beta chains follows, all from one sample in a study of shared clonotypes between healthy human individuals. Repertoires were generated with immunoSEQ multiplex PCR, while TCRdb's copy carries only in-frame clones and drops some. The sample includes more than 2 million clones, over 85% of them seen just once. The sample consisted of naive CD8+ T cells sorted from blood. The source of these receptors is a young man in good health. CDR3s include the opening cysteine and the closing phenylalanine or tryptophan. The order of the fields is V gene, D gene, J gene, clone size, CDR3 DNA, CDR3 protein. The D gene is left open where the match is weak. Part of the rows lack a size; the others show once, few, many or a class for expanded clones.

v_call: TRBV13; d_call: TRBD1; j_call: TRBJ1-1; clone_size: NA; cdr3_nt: TGTGCCAGCAGCGAGACAGGGGGCACTGAAGCTTTCTTT; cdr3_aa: CASSETGGTEAFF
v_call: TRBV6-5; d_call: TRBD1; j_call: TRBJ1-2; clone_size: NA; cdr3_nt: TGTGCCAGCAGTTACTCAACGGGACAGACTAATGGCTACACCTTC; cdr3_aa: CASSYSTGQTNGYTF
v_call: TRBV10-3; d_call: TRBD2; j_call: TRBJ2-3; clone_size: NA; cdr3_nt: TGTGCCAACTCGGGGGGGCTTGCAGATACGCAGTATTTT; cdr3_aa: CANSGGLADTQYF
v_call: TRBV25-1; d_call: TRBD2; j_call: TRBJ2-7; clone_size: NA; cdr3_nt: TGTGCCAGCCGGGGGGGCCCCGAGCAGTACTTC; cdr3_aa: CASRGGPEQYF
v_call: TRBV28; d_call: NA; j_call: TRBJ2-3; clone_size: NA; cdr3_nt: TGTGCCAGCAGTAATTGGGGGGCGGACACAGATACGCAGTATTTT; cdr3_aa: CASSNWGADTDTQYF
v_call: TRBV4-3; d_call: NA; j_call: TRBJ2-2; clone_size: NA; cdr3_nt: TGCGCCAGCAGCCAAGGAGGGTCCGGGGAGCTGTTTTTT; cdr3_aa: CASSQGGSGELFF
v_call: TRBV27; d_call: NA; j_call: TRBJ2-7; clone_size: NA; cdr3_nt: TGTGCCAGCAGTTTAATTTCGCCCGGGGGTCTGGCCGAGCAGTACTTC; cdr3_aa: CASSLISPGGLAEQYF
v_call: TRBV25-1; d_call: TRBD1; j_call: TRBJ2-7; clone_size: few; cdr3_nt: TGTGCCAGCAGTCCTCCCGGGACAGGGATCAACGAGCAGTACTTC; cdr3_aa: CASSPPGTGINEQYF
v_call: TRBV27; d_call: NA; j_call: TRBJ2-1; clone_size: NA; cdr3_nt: TGTGCCAGCAGTCTAACCTTCTTGGGGGCAGGTTACAATGAGCAGTTCTTC; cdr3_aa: CASSLTFLGAGYNEQFF
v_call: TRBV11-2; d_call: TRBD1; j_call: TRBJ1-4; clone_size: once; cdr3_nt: TGTGCCAGCAGCCCCCAAACAGGGGGCATTGAAAAACTGTTTTTT; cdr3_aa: CASSPQTGGIEKLFF
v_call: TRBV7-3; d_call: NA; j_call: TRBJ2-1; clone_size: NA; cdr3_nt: TGTGCCAGCAGCCCTCTCGCCGGCTCCTACAATGAGCAGTTCTTC; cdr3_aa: CASSPLAGSYNEQFF
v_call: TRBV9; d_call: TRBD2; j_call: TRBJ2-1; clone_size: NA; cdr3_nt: TGTGCCAGCAGCCACCTTAAGCGGGAGGGGTTTCACGATGAGCAGTTCTTC; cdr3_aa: CASSHLKREGFHDEQFF
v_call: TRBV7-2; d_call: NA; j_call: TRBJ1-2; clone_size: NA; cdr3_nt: TGTGCCAGCAGCTCTCCTCTTTCCCTCCACAACTATGGCTACACCTTC; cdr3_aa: CASSSPLSLHNYGYTF
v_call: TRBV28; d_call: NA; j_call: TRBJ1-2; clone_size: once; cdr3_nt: TGTGCCAGCAGTTTAGCCTATGGCTACACCTTC; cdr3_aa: CASSLAYGYTF
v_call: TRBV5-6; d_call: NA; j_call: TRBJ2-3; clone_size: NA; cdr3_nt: TGTGCCAGCAGCGGAGGGACAGCGATCACAGATACGCAGTATTTT; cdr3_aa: CASSGGTAITDTQYF
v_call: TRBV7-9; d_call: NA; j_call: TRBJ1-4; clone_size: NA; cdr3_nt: TGTGCCAGCAGCTTCGGGACCGAAGAACTGTTTTTT; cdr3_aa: CASSFGTEELFF